The 28 T cell receptor beta chains reported below all come from one sample, sequenced in a study of T cell responses to AZD1222 COVID-19 vaccine. Profiling relied on immunoSEQ multiplex PCR, and the TCRdb table lists in-frame clones only, not all of them. Of roughly 130,000 clones in the sample, 80% to 90% are singletons; the top ten hold over 6.5%. The sequenced sample was peripheral blood, obtained on day 0 of AZD1222 vaccination. These receptors were taken from an adult in good health.

Note on this clone: One end of the junction varies from germline; a read error may be responsible. The chain recombines TRBV7-9 with TRBJ2-3, with TRBD2 as a possible D gene (6 bases). Germline CDR1 reads SEHNR; CDR2 reads FQNEAQ (reference sequence). The CDR3 loop spans 14 amino acids. CDR3 in amino acids: CASSLAFGTDTQYF. For the CDR3, the DNA is TGTGCCAGCAGCCTAGCGTTCGGCACAGATACGCAGTATTTT.

The V gene is TRBV24-1, the J gene TRBJ2-1; D remains unclear. The CDR3 length is 12 residues. Trimming stripped 5 bases from V and 11 bases from J, with 12 bases between. Germline CDR1 KGHDR, CDR2 SFDVKD. The CDR3 protein is CATSGTGIQQFF. CDR3 bases: TGTGCCACCAGTGGTACCGGCATCCAGCAGTTCTTC.

The chain has TRBV6-5 and TRBJ2-7; perhaps TRBD1 as D (5 bases). V lost 0 bases to trimming and J lost 11 bases, with 20 bases between them. Germline V lookup: CDR1 MNHEY, CDR2 SVGAGI. The CDR3 totals 15 residues. CDR3 DNA sequence: TGTGCCAGCAGTTACTCCGCAGGGCAGACCCGGGTCGAGTACTTC. It translates to CASSYSAGQTRVEYF.

The chain recombines TRBV10-1 with TRBJ2-7, with D possibly TRBD2 on 5 matching bases. The CDR3 sequence is 16 residues long. Germline CDR1 WNHNN, CDR2 SYGVQD (reference sequence). V was shortened by 2 bases and J by 4 bases, with 18 bases between the two germline ends. CDR3 sequence (DNA): TGCGCCAGCAGTGAGACGGGGAGATCACAATTATACGAGCAGTACTTC. It yields the protein CASSETGRSQLYEQYF.

The chain is built from TRBV2 and TRBJ1-1; no reliable D call. Trimming cost V 7 bases and J 4 bases, with 13 bases left between them. Germline V gene sequence: CDR1 SNHLY, CDR2 FYNNEI. The CDR3 is 13 residues long. The CDR3 is CASKNMTLTEAFF. CDR3 nucleotide sequence: TGTGCCAGCAAGAACATGACCCTCACTGAAGCTTTCTTT.

This clone appeared a single time. The gene calls are TRBV7-2 and TRBJ2-7; D is unclear. The germline V and J ends were trimmed by 5 bases and 0 bases, with 11 bases remaining between them. The CDR3 consists of 14 residues. Per the germline V gene, CDR1 is SGHTA and CDR2 is FQGNSA. CDR3 nucleotide sequence: TGTGCCAGCAGCCCTCGACCGAACTCCTACGAGCAGTACTTC. Residues: CASSPRPNSYEQYF. The complete variable domain, with remaining parts taken from reference TRBV7-2 and TRBJ2-7, reads GAGVSQSPSNKVTEKGKDVELRCDPISGHTALYWYRQSLGQGLEFLIYFQGNSAPDKSGLPSDRFSAERTGGSVSTLTIQRTQQEDSAVYLCASSPRPNSYEQYFGPGTRLTVT.

The genes are TRBV14 and TRBJ2-7; D is undetermined. CDR1 and CDR2 from the germline V gene are SGHDN and FVKESK. The CDR3 spans 11 residues. The V end was cut by 2 bases, the J end by 4 bases, with 3 bases between. In nucleotides, the CDR3 is TGTGCCAGCAGCCAAATTTACGAGCAGTACTTC. Translation: CASSQIYEQYF.

The chain recombines TRBV7-8 with TRBJ2-1; 10 nucleotides line up with TRBD2. The CDR3 runs to 16 residues. CDR1 SGHVS and CDR2 FQNEAQ come from the germline V gene. After removal of 1 base from V and 9 bases from J, the junction contained 9 bases not matched to a gene. The CDR3 region is CASSLGGGTSASEQFF. The CDR3 DNA sequence: TGTGCCAGCAGCTTAGGTGGAGGGACTAGCGCTAGTGAGCAGTTCTTC.

In DNA form, the CDR3 reads TGTGCCAGCAGCGGCGGACTTACATATGGCTACACCTTC. Translation gives CASSGGLTYGYTF. The rearrangement uses TRBV5-6 and TRBJ1-2, with D hard to call. Trimming took 4 bases from V and 5 from J, leaving 12 bases between them. Germline CDR1 SGHDT, CDR2 YYEEEE. The CDR3 loop spans 13 amino acids.

V is TRBV6-5 and J is TRBJ1-1; D possibly corresponds to TRBD1 (5 bases). This CDR3 spans 14 amino acids. Trimming stripped 8 bases from V and 0 bases from J, with 13 bases between. Germline CDR1 and CDR2: MNHEY and SVGAGI. CDR3 DNA: TGTGCCAGCGCGTGGGGGGAGTTGAACACTGAAGCTTTCTTT. It is translated as CASAWGELNTEAFF.

The V gene is TRBV3-1 (or the pseudogene TRBV3-2), the J gene TRBJ2-7; 8 bases line up with TRBD2. CDR1 is LGHDT and CDR2 is YNNKEL in the germline V gene (reference sequence). V lost 1 base to trimming and J lost 6 bases; unmatched junction nucleotides: 11. The CDR3 is 16 residues long. DNA of the CDR3: TGTGCCAGCAGCCAAGTAGCGGGACTCCGCGACCTCGAGCAGTACTTC. The encoded protein is CASSQVAGLRDLEQYF.

J is TRBJ1-2 and V is TRBV5-1; D is undetermined. Trimming removed 3 bases from V and 8 bases from J, with 20 bases in between. Germline loops: CDR1 SGHRS, CDR2 YFSETQ. CDR3 length: 15 residues. Here the CDR3 DNA reads TGCGCCAGCAGCTGGAAGGACCATCAGGTAGGAGGCTACACCTTC. It codes for CASSWKDHQVGGYTF.

The CDR3 loop is CSVRRKGVSTDTQYF. CDR3 sequence (DNA): TGCAGCGTTCGACGCAAAGGGGTTAGCACAGATACGCAGTATTTT. The chain has TRBV29-1 and TRBJ2-3; possibly TRBD1 for D (5 bases). With 5 bases removed from V and 0 bases from J, the gap between germline ends came to 15 bases. The CDR3 loop spans 15 amino acids. Germline V lookup: CDR1 SQVTM, CDR2 ANQGSEA.

This CDR3 is CAWSGGTGDTGELFF. In nucleotides, the CDR3 is TGTGCCTGGAGTGGGGGAACCGGGGACACCGGGGAGCTGTTTTTT. This chain connects TRBV30 to TRBJ2-2; maybe TRBD2 (5 bases). Germline loops: CDR1 GTSNPN, CDR2 SVGIG (reference sequence). The germline V and J ends were trimmed by 1 base and 3 bases, with 12 bases remaining between them. CDR3 length equals 15 residues.

The chain is built from TRBV5-1 and TRBJ2-3; 9 bases are a match to TRBD2. The CDR3 totals 15 residues. Germline lookup yields CDR1 SGHRS and CDR2 YFSETQ. J gave up 2 bases and V 0 bases, and 1 base lay outside the gene matches. Here the CDR3 DNA reads TGCGCCAGCAGCTTGGGCGGGAGGGCCACAGATACGCAGTATTTT. The encoded protein is CASSLGGRATDTQYF.

This clone has more than one count but fewer than ten. This rearrangement joins TRBV11-1 to TRBJ2-5; TRBD1 matches 8 bases. The CDR3 spans 15 residues. The germline V gene has CDR1 SGHAT and CDR2 FQDESV (reference sequence). V lost 1 base, J lost 5 bases, and 6 bases stayed unmatched. The CDR3 spells CASSLGQGAGETQYF. DNA of the CDR3: TGTGCCAGCAGCTTAGGGCAGGGGGCAGGGGAGACCCAGTACTTC.

This rearrangement joins TRBV19 to TRBJ2-3; 15 nucleotides line up with TRBD2. The CDR3 is 15 residues long. The V segment lost 5 bases and the J segment 9 bases; nucleotides outside the gene matches: 6. The V gene's germline CDR1 is LNHDA and CDR2 SQIVND (reference sequence). CDR3 residues: CASSLGLAGGGTQYF. The CDR3 DNA is TGTGCCAGTAGTCTTGGACTAGCGGGAGGGGGCACGCAGTATTTT.

The chain joins TRBV6-5 to TRBJ2-7; D is uncertain. The CDR3 is 14 amino acids. Germline V lookup: CDR1 MNHEY, CDR2 SVGAGI. Trimming stripped 2 bases from V and 2 bases from J, with 10 bases between. The DNA for the CDR3 is TGTGCCAGCAGTTACAGACGGACCGCCTACGAGCAGTACTTC. It specifies CASSYRRTAYEQYF.

This clone was seen once. This chain connects TRBV6-4 to TRBJ2-1; 12 bases fit TRBD2. The germline V gene has CDR1 MRHNA and CDR2 SNTAGT. V lost 0 bases, J lost 0 bases, and 0 bases stayed unmatched. The CDR3 runs to 17 residues. CDR3 region: CASSDSLAGGSYNEQFF. The CDR3 DNA follows: TGTGCCAGCAGTGACTCACTAGCGGGAGGCTCCTACAATGAGCAGTTCTTC.

This clone occurred a few times. The chain couples TRBV6-5 to TRBJ1-4; TRBD1 matches 7 bases. There are 13 residues in the CDR3. Looked up from germline, CDR1 is MNHEY and CDR2 is SVGAGI. V trimming: 6 bases; J trimming: 6 bases; junction bases outside the gene matches: 4. The chain's CDR3 is CASRRQGYEKLFF. The DNA for the CDR3 is TGTGCCAGCAGAAGACAGGGTTATGAAAAACTGTTTTTT.

This chain connects TRBV6-5 to TRBJ2-2; tentative D call: TRBD2 (5 bases). Trimming took off 8 bases at V and 6 bases at J, with 19 bases between the two ends. The CDR3 covers 15 residues. The germline V gene has CDR1 MNHEY and CDR2 SVGAGI. CDR3 nucleotide sequence: TGTGCCAGCTCACGGGATCCAGAACCCCCCGGGGAGCTGTTTTTT. The encoded protein is CASSRDPEPPGELFF.

This sequence joins TRBV6-4 and TRBJ1-1; unclear D gene. CDR1 is MRHNA and CDR2 is SNTAGT in the germline V gene. V was trimmed by 6 bases and J by 6 bases, leaving 14 bases between them. This CDR3 has 13 residues. The CDR3 DNA reads TGTGCCAGCAGCAGAGACTGGACGGCTGAAGCTTTCTTT. Amino acids: CASSRDWTAEAFF.

V usage is TRBV30 and J usage is TRBJ1-5; D may be TRBD1 (6 bases). CDR1 and CDR2 (germline): GTSNPN, SVGIG (reference sequence). V was cut by 1 base and J by 2 bases, with 12 bases left in between. CDR3 length equals 15 residues. Here the CDR3 reads CAWSAGARGNQPQHF. The DNA for the CDR3 is TGTGCCTGGAGTGCAGGGGCTAGGGGCAATCAGCCCCAGCATTTT.

The chain links TRBV27 to TRBJ2-7, with no clear D. This CDR3 is 14 amino acids long. Trimming removed 6 bases at V and 2 bases at J, with 14 bases between. Germline loops: CDR1 MNHEY, CDR2 SMNVEV (reference sequence). CDR3 loop: CASSRYVGPYEQYF. The CDR3 DNA reads TGTGCCAGCAGCCGATACGTAGGCCCCTACGAGCAGTACTTC.

The chain uses TRBV29-1 and TRBJ1-1; D is possibly TRBD1 (5 bases). Germline CDR1 and CDR2: SQVTM and ANQGSEA. The CDR3 has 13 residues. V lost 7 bases to trimming and J lost 0 bases, with 12 bases between them. CDR3 residues: CSGGPRLNTEAFF. CDR3 in DNA: TGCAGCGGGGGACCGAGATTGAACACTGAAGCTTTCTTT.

This clone occurred once. The rearrangement uses TRBV6-5 and TRBJ2-3; possibly TRBD2 for D (5 bases). The CDR3 is 15 amino acids. The germline gives CDR1 MNHEY, CDR2 SVGAGI. Deletions cut 3 bases from V and 4 bases from J, with 14 bases between. The CDR3 DNA reads TGTGCCAGCAGTTATCGGGGAGTTCGGGCAGATACGCAGTATTTT. Protein product: CASSYRGVRADTQYF.

The chain combines TRBV4-2 with TRBJ2-1, with 8 bases that match TRBD2. CDR3 length: 16 residues. CDR1 and CDR2 from the germline V gene are LGHNA and YNFKEQ. Losses at the gene ends were 0 bases for V and 3 bases for J; bases not matched to a gene: 4. In DNA, the CDR3 is TGTGCCAGCAGCCAAGAATTTAGCGGGGACTACAATGAGCAGTTCTTC. Translating gives CASSQEFSGDYNEQFF.

This clone was counted between two and nine times. The V call is TRBV2, the J call TRBJ2-7; D possibly corresponds to TRBD2 (6 bases). From germline, CDR1 is SNHLY and CDR2 FYNNEI. V lost 4 bases, J lost 4 bases, and 11 bases lay in between. The CDR3 is 13 residues long. The CDR3 DNA is TGTGCCAGCAGTGTAGGGCGGGGATACGAGCAGTACTTC. Its translation is CASSVGRGYEQYF.